This TCR beta chain derives from a study of T cells in localized non-small cell lung cancer. General study findings and limits: Peak T cell clonality was found in uninvolved adjacent lung, exceeding tumor. Tumor samples were not multi-region, leaving intratumor heterogeneity unexcluded.

The CDR3 runs to 15 residues. Trimming cost V 4 bases and J 3 bases, with 15 bases left between them. Germline V gene data show CDR1 as MNHEY and CDR2 as SMNVEV (reference sequence). The table came from immunoSEQ multiplex PCR; TCRdb's copy has only in-frame clones and leaves some out. The sample gives about 78,000 clones, 70% to 90% of which show up once; 2.8% is in the top ten. Of note for this clone: The target antigen is unknown.

The specimen comprised peripheral blood, sampled before any cancer treatment. This rearrangement joins TRBV27 to TRBJ1-2, with D uncertain. This receptor was taken from a man aged 40 to 70 with stage I lung adenocarcinoma. The CDR3 sequence: CASSSYGVGDYGYTF. The DNA for the CDR3 is TGTGCCAGCAGTTCATACGGGGTGGGTGACTATGGCTACACCTTC.